This TCR beta chain was sequenced during a study of identical twins listed by TCRdb under 2016. Context from the whole study: To test whether fetal clonotypes persist, this study deep-sequenced TCR alpha and beta repertoires from monozygotic twins, from unrelated adults of various ages, and from cord blood. To rule out contamination, replicate twin experiments were performed at different times with different library preparation protocols.

The cysteine opens and the phenylalanine closes a CDR3 of 18 amino acids. Here the CDR3 DNA is all that survives: 54 bases in frame from base 1. V is cut back by 0 bases and J by 2 bases, with 12 bases in the junction unmatched. CDR1 and CDR2 are read off the germline V gene as WSHSY and SAAADI. Worth noting for this clonotype: Its antigen specificity is not known. No much larger clone exists at a distance of one base, and base qualities are not known.

On the study overall, not on this receptor specifically: Abundant cord blood beta clonotypes carried fewer insertions; young adult naive repertoires showed a weaker similar trend, while memory repertoires showed none. Because the same donors could not be followed over many years, the conclusions depended on cross-sectional statistical analysis. The excess sharing between twins in beta out-of-frame sequences was weaker because fewer shared sequences reduced the signal-to-noise ratio. Out-of-frame TCR alpha sharing in monozygotic twins was systematically underestimated by recombination models, whereas sharing between unrelated individuals was in agreement with the recombination models. Compared with coincidental sharing between unrelated individuals, out-of-frame TCR alpha sequences shared between twins showed an excess of sequences with low generation probability. Invariant T cells such as MAIT and iNKT could partly confound zero-insertion analyses, though diverse VJ usage argued against this for most clonotypes.

Preparation of the library involved 5' RACE. Sequenced on an Illumina HiSeq 2000. Template switching added a universal primer binding site, and the final cDNA carried a unique molecular identifier that allowed TCR cDNA molecules to be counted accurately. Specific primers in the conserved constant-segment region were used to synthesize first-strand cDNA for TCR alpha and beta chains. To control for contamination, every cDNA library was double barcoded, receiving both a SMART-Mk sample barcode and Illumina barcodes. TruSeq adapter sequences along with Illumina sample barcodes were introduced in two successive PCR steps. TCR alpha and beta cDNA libraries were sequenced on the Illumina HiSeq platform with custom primers. The study's own analysis went as follows. MiGEC processed the raw reads to extract unique molecular identifiers, while MiXCR was used to determine the CDR3 positions. Recombination models were inferred per individual with the repgenHMM and IGoR tools using an EM algorithm. The tcR package in R was used for shared clonotype analysis, with sharing normalized by the product of cloneset sizes. To study raw recombination without the effects of thymic and clonal selection, out-of-frame nonproductive sequences were analyzed. The public reads were quality trimmed at Q25 with fastp and then assembled into clones with MiXCR by TCRdb, keeping productive beta chains. Identical CDR3 proteins give one entry, which carries the most common genes and DNA. The V and J calls come from TCRdb's annotation, not from the publication. This sample is represented by some 330,000 distinct CDR3 sequences; roughly 9% of them were singletons. The ten largest clones represent more than 8% of the sample.

Every donor in the study was a healthy Caucasian. The researchers also sequenced three unrelated adults who were not twins: a male aged 18 to 29, a male aged 50 to 60, and a female aged 50 to 60. Miltenyi CD45RO+ enrichment and human naive T-cell isolation kits were used to isolate memory (CD45RO+) and naive T cells from PBMC. This TCR came from a woman aged 50 to 60 in good health. The sequence links TRBV10-2 to TRBJ2-5, and 7 junctional nucleotides match TRBD2. The sequencing input was naive T cells sorted from blood. Reading the label with the study, this specimen's cell subset or site is: cells isolated with a human naive T-cell isolation kit. The CDR3 sequence is CASSESRWASGEQETQYF. The sequence in DNA is TGCGCCAGCAGTGAGTCGAGGTGGGCTAGCGGTGAACAAGAGACCCAGTACTTC.